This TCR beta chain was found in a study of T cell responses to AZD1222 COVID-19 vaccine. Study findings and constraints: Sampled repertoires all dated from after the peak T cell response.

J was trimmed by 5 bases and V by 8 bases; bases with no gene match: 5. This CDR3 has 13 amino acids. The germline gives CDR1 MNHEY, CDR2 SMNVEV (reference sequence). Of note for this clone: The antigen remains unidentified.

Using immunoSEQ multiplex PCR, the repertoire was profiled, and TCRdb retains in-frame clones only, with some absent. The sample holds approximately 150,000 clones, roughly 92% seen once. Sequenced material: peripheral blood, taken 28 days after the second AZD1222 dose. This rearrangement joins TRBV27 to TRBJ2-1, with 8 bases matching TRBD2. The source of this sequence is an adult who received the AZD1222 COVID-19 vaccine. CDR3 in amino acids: CASGGSGDNEQFF. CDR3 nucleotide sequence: TGTGCCAGCGGGGGTAGCGGGGACAATGAGCAGTTCTTC.